The clone carrying this T cell receptor (beta chain) appeared a few times. The antigen remains undetermined. A junction end diverges from the germline sequence, so it may reflect a read error. Use of 60 Vbeta and 13 Jbeta primers characterized the PCR. Original data processing: Around 76 million unique TCR beta chains, some 11 million shared, were counted in a later analysis. Some clones are missing from TCRdb's copy, which holds only in-frame ones; the method was immunoSEQ multiplex PCR. The D gene and trimming were derived from the DNA, and the V and J assignments and clone size from that table. This sample has about 90,000 clones, with roughly 72% found just once. This specimen comes from a study of cytomegalovirus exposure and HLA in healthy donors. Study details: The Caucasian-associated ancestry cluster contained more than 75% of the approximately 420 genotyped donors.

Study-level results: Among TCR beta chains, those listed as cytomegalovirus-associated numbered about 160. Earlier results showed most TCR beta V segments being productive about 90% or about 30% of the time.

Germline-derived CDR1 and CDR2 are SEHNR and FQNEAQ (reference sequence). The CDR3 contains 15 residues. Sequencing input: PBMCs. The TCR was taken from a man under 40 in good health and CMV-seropositive. This chain links TRBV7-9 with TRBJ2-7; 10 bases fit TRBD1. In DNA, the CDR3 is TGTTCCAGCAGCTTGATGGGGACAGGGGCCGACGAGCAGTACTTC. Translated: CSSSLMGTGADEQYF.